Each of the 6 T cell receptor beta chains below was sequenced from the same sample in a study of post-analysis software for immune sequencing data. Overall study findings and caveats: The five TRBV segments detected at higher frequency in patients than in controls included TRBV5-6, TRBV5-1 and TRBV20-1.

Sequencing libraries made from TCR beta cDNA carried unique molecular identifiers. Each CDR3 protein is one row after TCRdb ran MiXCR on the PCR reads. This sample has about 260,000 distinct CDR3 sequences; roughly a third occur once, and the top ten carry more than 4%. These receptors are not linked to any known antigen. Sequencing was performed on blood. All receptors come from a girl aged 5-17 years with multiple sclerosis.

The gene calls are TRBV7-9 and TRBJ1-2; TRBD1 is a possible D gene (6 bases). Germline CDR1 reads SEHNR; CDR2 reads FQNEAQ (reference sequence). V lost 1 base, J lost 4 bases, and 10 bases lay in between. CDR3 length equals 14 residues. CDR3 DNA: TGTGCCAGCAGCTTAGAGGGGGGAAGCTATGGCTACACCTTC. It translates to CASSLEGGSYGYTF.

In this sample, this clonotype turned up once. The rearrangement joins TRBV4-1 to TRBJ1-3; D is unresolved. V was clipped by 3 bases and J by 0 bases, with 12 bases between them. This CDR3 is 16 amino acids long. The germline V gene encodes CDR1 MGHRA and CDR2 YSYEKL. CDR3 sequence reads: CASSQLGGSSGNTIYF. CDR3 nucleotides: TGCGCCAGCAGCCAGTTGGGAGGAAGCTCTGGAAACACCATATATTTT.

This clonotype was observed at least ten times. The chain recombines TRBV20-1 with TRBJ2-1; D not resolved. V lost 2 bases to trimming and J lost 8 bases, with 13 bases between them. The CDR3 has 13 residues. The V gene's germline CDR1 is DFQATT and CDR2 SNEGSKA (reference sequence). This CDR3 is CSARFRVDHEQFF. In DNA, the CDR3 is TGCAGTGCTAGATTCCGGGTTGACCATGAGCAGTTCTTC.

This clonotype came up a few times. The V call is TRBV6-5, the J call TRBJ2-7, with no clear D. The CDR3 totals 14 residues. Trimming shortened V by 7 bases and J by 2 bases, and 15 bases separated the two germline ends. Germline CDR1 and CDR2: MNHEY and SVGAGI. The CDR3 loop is CASKVVQFAYEQYF. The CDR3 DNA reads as TGTGCCAGCAAGGTCGTCCAGTTCGCCTACGAGCAGTACTTC.

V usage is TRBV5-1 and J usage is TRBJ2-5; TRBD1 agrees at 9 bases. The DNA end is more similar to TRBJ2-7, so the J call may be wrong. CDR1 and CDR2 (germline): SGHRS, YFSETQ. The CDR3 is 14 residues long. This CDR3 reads CASSEQGAGYEQYF. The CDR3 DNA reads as TGCGCCAGCAGCGAACAGGGGGCAGGATACGAGCAGTACTTC.

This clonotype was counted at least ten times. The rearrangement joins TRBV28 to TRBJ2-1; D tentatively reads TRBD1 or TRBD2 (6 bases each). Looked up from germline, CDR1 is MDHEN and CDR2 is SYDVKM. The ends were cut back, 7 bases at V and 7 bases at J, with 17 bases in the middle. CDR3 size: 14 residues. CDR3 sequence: CASNVRGARNEQFF. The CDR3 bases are TGTGCCAGCAACGTAAGGGGGGCGAGAAATGAGCAGTTCTTC.